This T cell receptor (beta chain) was observed in a study of OX40 agonist ivuxolimab in advanced cancers. The data were produced by immunoSEQ multiplex PCR, yet TCRdb's version contains in-frame clones alone and is incomplete. The sample shows 9,500 to 11,000 clones, around 86% of them seen only once. The germline V gene has CDR1 SEHNR and CDR2 FQNEAQ (reference sequence). This CDR3 comprises 12 residues. Trimming took 4 bases from V and 7 from J, leaving 11 bases between them. The rearrangement links TRBV7-9 to TRBJ2-7, with D perhaps TRBD2 (5 bases). The receptor comes from an adult with an advanced solid tumor such as melanoma, head and neck, liver or kidney cancer. Sequencing used CD4+ or CD8+ T cells sorted from blood, obtained in a trial of the OX40 agonist ivuxolimab. CDR3 amino acids: CASSSGWWEQYF. In nucleotides, the CDR3 is TGTGCCAGCAGCTCGGGGTGGTGGGAGCAGTACTTC. The full variable domain, in which reference TRBV7-9 and TRBJ2-7 provide the parts outside the CDR3, is DTGVSQNPRHKITKRGQNVTFRCDPISEHNRLYWYRQTLGQGPEFLTYFQNEAQLEKSRLLSDRFSAERPKGSFSTLEIQRTEQGDSAMYLCASSSGWWEQYFGPGTRLTVT.